Following are 5 T cell receptor beta chains from one sample sequenced in a study of neurological immune-mediated disorders. TCRdb independently ran MiXCR on the 5' RACE reads; one entry per CDR3 protein. The sample contains around 69,000 distinct CDR3 sequences, 3% to 3.5% of which appear only once. The sample consisted of PBMCs. The receptors derive from a man between 35 and 55 years old with multiple sclerosis.

This clonotype was detected many times. This sequence joins TRBV20-1 and TRBJ2-3; 11 bases are a match to TRBD2. Looked up from germline, CDR1 is DFQATT and CDR2 is SNEGSKA (reference sequence). J lost 4 bases, V lost 5 bases, and 11 bases had no gene match. The CDR3 is made up of 16 amino acids. CDR3 sequence reads: CSAPGGTSGSPDTQYF. The CDR3 DNA is TGCAGTGCTCCCGGCGGAACTAGCGGGAGTCCAGATACGCAGTATTTT.

This clonotype was detected ten times or more. This rearrangement joins TRBV5-1 to TRBJ2-5, with 10 nucleotides matching TRBD2. The trim removed 4 bases at V and 5 bases at J, leaving 8 bases unmatched. CDR1 is SGHRS and CDR2 is YFSETQ in the germline V gene. The CDR3 has 15 residues. CDR3 coding DNA: TGCGCCAGCAGCACCTCTAGCGGGAGTGGCGAGACCCAGTACTTC. Its translation: CASSTSSGSGETQYF.

This clonotype was found many times. The V call is TRBV12-3 or TRBV12-4, the J call TRBJ1-5, with D maybe TRBD1 (5 bases). Trimming removed 6 bases at V and 5 bases at J, with 11 bases between. The CDR3 length is 13 residues. The CDR3: CASRIGGDQPQHF. Written as DNA, the CDR3 is TGTGCCAGCAGGATCGGGGGGGATCAGCCCCAGCATTTT.

This clonotype showed up just a few times. DNA for the CDR3: TGCGCCAGCAGCTTGGCCGTGGGGGGTCAAGAGACCCAGTACTTC. Amino acid sequence: CASSLAVGGQETQYF. The chain uses TRBV5-1 and TRBJ2-5; weak D call: TRBD2 (6 bases). V lost 0 bases to trimming and J lost 2 bases, with 11 bases between them. Germline V CDR1 and CDR2: SGHRS, YFSETQ. The CDR3 has 15 residues.

This clonotype was detected many times. DNA for the CDR3: TGTGCCAGCAGCAGCCGGGGGGTTGGCACAGATACGCAGTATTTT. Encoded protein: CASSSRGVGTDTQYF. The chain has TRBV5-6 and TRBJ2-3, with 7 bases matching TRBD2. This CDR3 contains 15 residues. Germline V gives CDR1 SGHDT, CDR2 YYEEEE. J was trimmed by 1 base and V by 4 bases; bases with no gene match: 6.